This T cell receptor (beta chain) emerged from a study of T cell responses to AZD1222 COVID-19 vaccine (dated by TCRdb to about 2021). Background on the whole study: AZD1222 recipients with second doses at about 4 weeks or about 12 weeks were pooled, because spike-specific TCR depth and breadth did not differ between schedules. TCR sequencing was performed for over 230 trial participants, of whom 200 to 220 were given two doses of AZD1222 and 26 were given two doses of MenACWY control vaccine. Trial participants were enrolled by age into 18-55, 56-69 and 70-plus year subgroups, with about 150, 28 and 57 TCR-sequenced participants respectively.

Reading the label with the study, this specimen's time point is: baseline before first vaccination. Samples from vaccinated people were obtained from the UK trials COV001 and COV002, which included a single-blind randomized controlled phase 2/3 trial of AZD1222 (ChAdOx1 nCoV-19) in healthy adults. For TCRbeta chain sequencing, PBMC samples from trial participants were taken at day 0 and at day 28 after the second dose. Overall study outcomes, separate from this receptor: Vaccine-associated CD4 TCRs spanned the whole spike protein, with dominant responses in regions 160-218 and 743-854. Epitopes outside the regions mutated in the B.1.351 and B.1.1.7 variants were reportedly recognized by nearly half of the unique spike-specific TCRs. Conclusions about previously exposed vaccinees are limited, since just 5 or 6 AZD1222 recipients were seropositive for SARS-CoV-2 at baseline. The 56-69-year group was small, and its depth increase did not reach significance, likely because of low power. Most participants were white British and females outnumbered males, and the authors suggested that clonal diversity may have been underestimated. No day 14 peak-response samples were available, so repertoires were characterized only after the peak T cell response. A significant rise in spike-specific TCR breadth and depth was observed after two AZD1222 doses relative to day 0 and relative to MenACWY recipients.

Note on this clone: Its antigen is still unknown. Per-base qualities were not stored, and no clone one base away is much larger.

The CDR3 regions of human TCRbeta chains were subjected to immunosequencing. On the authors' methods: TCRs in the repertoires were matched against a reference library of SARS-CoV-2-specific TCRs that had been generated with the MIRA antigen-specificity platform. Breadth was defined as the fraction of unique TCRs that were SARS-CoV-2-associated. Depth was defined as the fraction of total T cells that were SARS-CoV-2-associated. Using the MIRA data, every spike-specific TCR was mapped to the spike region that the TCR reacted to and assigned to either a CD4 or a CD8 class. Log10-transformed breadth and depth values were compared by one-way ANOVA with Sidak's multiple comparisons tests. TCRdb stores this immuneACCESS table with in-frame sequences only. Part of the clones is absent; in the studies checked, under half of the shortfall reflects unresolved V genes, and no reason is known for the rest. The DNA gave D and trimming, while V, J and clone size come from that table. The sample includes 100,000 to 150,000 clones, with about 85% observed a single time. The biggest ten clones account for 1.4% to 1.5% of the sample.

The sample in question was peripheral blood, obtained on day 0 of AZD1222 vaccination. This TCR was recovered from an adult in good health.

The CDR3: CASSPTGGGLGEQYF. The bases are TGTGCCAGCAGTCCTACAGGGGGCGGACTGGGCGAGCAGTACTTC. The V and J genes are TRBV28 and TRBJ2-7, with TRBD1 identical over 9 junction bases. Inclusive of the bounding cysteine and phenylalanine, the CDR3 is 15 residues long. Only the CDR3 DNA stays, 45 bases, in frame from base 1. The germline V gene yields MDHEN for CDR1 and SYDVKM for CDR2. Trimming accounts for 5 bases at V and 6 bases at J, while the number of junction bases matched to no gene is 11.